This TCR beta chain was sequenced during a study of identical twins. Study results and limitations: Abundant cord blood beta clonotypes carried fewer insertions; memory repertoires showed none.

With regard to this clonotype: Its antigen remains unidentified.

Using its own MiXCR run on the 5' RACE reads, TCRdb lists one record per CDR3 protein. This table holds hundreds of thousands of distinct CDR3 sequences, roughly 18% found once. CDR1 and CDR2 from the germline V gene are SEHNR and FQNEAQ (reference sequence). Trimming stripped 2 bases from V and 1 base from J, with 9 bases between. The CDR3 loop spans 14 amino acids. The data were also submitted as part of a second study, on T cells expressing NK-cell markers.

V is TRBV7-9 and J is TRBJ2-7; no reliable D call. The sequenced sample consisted of PBMCs. The sequence came from a woman younger than 30 in good health. CDR3: CASSLSPGSYEQYF. As DNA, the CDR3 is TGTGCCAGCAGCTTATCCCCTGGGTCCTACGAGCAGTACTTC.